These 29 T cell receptor beta chains share one sample of origin, sequenced in a study of identical twins' blood T cells. Each CDR3 protein is one row after TCRdb ran MiXCR on the 5' RACE reads. The top ten clones hold roughly 6.1% of a sample with fewer than 450,000 distinct CDR3 sequences, roughly 27% of them seen once. Sequences were obtained from PBMCs. These receptors all stem from a woman between 18 and 55 years old in good health.

This clonotype was seen a handful of times. The gene calls are TRBV20-1 and TRBJ2-2, with D maybe TRBD2 (5 bases). CDR1 DFQATT and CDR2 SNEGSKA come from the germline V gene (reference sequence). The CDR3 has 13 amino acids. The CDR3 sequence is CSVTGEGTGELFF. The CDR3 DNA reads as TGCAGCGTCACCGGGGAAGGAACCGGGGAGCTGTTTTTT.

This clonotype was seen at least ten times. The chain couples TRBV12-5 to TRBJ1-1; D is uncertain. The V gene's germline CDR1 is LGHNT and CDR2 FRNRAP. Trimming removed 1 base at V and 1 base at J, with 10 bases between. This CDR3 is 15 amino acids long. CDR3 DNA sequence: TGTGCTAGTGGTTTGGGACCGGGTTCGAACACTGAAGCTTTCTTT. It translates to CASGLGPGSNTEAFF.

The table lists this clonotype with a few counts. The chain has TRBV5-1 and TRBJ2-7; TRBD2 might be the D (5 bases). This CDR3 region has 15 residues. Trimming stripped 3 bases from V and 6 bases from J, with 19 bases between. The germline gives CDR1 SGHRS, CDR2 YFSETQ. Here the CDR3 DNA reads TGCGCCAGCAGCTCCCAGGCCTCCCGAGGGAGCGAGCAGTACTTC. This translates into CASSSQASRGSEQYF.

This clonotype came up a few times. An end of the junction differs from the germline gene, which may be a read error. The V call is TRBV23-1, the J call TRBJ1-5, with no clear D. TRBV23-1 counts as an open reading frame of uncertain function. This CDR3 is built from 14 residues. CDR3 sequence (DNA): TGCGCCAGCAGTAAATCTAGGGAGAATCAGCCCCAGCATTTT. Translated, it gives CASSKSRENQPQHF.

This clonotype appeared a few times. The CDR3 region is CSANPLANYGYTF. In DNA, the CDR3 is TGCAGTGCCAACCCGCTTGCTAACTATGGCTACACCTTC. The chain couples TRBV20-1 to TRBJ1-2; D is ambiguous. CDR1 is DFQATT, CDR2 SNEGSKA, per germline (reference sequence). The CDR3 runs to 13 residues. Trimming took off 6 bases at V and 0 bases at J, with 11 bases between the two ends.

This clonotype was found a few times. V is TRBV20-1 and J is TRBJ1-4; 7 nucleotides line up with TRBD1. V lost 3 bases, J lost 7 bases, and 2 bases stayed unmatched. In germline, CDR1 is DFQATT, CDR2 SNEGSKA (reference sequence). CDR3 size: 12 residues. CDR3 nucleotide sequence: TGCAGTGCTAGTGGGACAGTTGAAAAACTGTTTTTT. As protein: CSASGTVEKLFF.

The rearrangement joins TRBV11-3 to TRBJ1-2, with D hard to call. The CDR3 is made up of 13 amino acids. Trimming cost V 5 bases and J 0 bases, with 7 bases left between them. From germline, CDR1 is SGHNT and CDR2 YENEEA. CDR3 protein: CASSPEPNYGYTF. Written as DNA, the CDR3 is TGTGCCAGCAGCCCGGAGCCTAACTATGGCTACACCTTC.

The chain is built from TRBV7-9 and TRBJ2-2; the D is unclear. V lost 1 base, J lost 1 base, and 10 bases lay in between. Germline CDR1 reads SEHNR; CDR2 reads FQNEAQ (reference sequence). CDR3 length: 16 residues. The CDR3 region has the DNA TGTGCCAGCAGCTTAGGGAACCCCAAGAACACCGGGGAGCTGTTTTTT. Encoded protein: CASSLGNPKNTGELFF. Based on the CDR3 plus reference TRBV7-9 and TRBJ2-2, the full variable domain is DTGVSQNPRHKITKRGQNVTFRCDPISEHNRLYWYRQTLGQGPEFLTYFQNEAQLEKSRLLSDRFSAERPKGSFSTLEIQRTEQGDSAMYLCASSLGNPKNTGELFFGEGSRLTVL.

As concerns this clonotype: The junction shows a germline mismatch at one end, possibly a read error. This chain connects TRBV19 to TRBJ2-1; 7 bases align to TRBD2. Germline lookup yields CDR1 LNHDA and CDR2 SQIVND (reference sequence). The CDR3 has 12 amino acids. The CDR3 region has the DNA TGTGCCAGTAGTATAGGTGGGACTAACCTGGTATTC. Amino acid sequence: CASSIGGTNLVF. The entire variable domain, with the rest obtained from reference TRBV19 and TRBJ2-1, is as follows: DGGITQSPKYLFRKEGQNVTLSCEQNLNHDAMYWYRQDPGQGLRLIYYSQIVNDFQKGDIAEGYSVSREKKESFPLTVTSAQKNPTAFYLCASSIGGTNLVFGPGTRLTVL.

This clonotype was seen just once. The CDR3 is CASSDGRIYGYTF. CDR3 bases: TGTGCCAGTAGTGACGGACGGATCTATGGCTACACCTTC. V and J are TRBV19 and TRBJ1-2; D is ambiguous. V gave up 5 bases and J gave up 4 bases, with 11 bases separating them. In germline, CDR1 is LNHDA, CDR2 SQIVND (reference sequence). The CDR3 totals 13 residues.

This chain joins TRBV6-2 or TRBV6-3 and TRBJ2-7; D perhaps matches TRBD1 (5 bases). CDR1 and CDR2 (germline): MNHEY, SVGEGT. The CDR3 covers 12 residues. Trimming left V 5 bases short and J 9 bases short, with 14 bases between. The CDR3 here is CASSPQQDLQYF. The DNA of the CDR3 is TGTGCCAGCAGTCCACAACAGGACCTGCAGTACTTC.

The chain links TRBV20-1 to TRBJ2-7; 7 nucleotides align to TRBD2. The CDR3 sequence is 14 residues long. J lost 3 bases, V lost 3 bases, and 8 bases had no gene match. The germline V gene encodes CDR1 DFQATT and CDR2 SNEGSKA (reference sequence). The CDR3 DNA sequence: TGCAGTGCTAGGTCTAGCGGAAGAGGCTACGAGCAGTACTTC. Its protein is CSARSSGRGYEQYF.

This clonotype has a handful of counts. V is TRBV5-1 and J is TRBJ2-1, with TRBD2 matching 12 bases. Germline CDR1 reads SGHRS; CDR2 reads YFSETQ. V lost 7 bases, J lost 7 bases, and 6 bases stayed unmatched. The CDR3 runs to 14 residues. Written as DNA, the CDR3 is TGCGCCAGCTCTGGACTAGCGGGGCTTAATGAGCAGTTCTTC. It codes for CASSGLAGLNEQFF.

The rearrangement links TRBV7-9 to TRBJ1-6; possibly TRBD1 for D (5 bases). V gave up 4 bases and J gave up 9 bases, with 16 bases separating them. Germline V gene sequence: CDR1 SEHNR, CDR2 FQNEAQ (reference sequence). The length of the CDR3 is 15 residues. The chain's CDR3 is CASSSPGDNSSPLHF. The DNA for the CDR3 is TGTGCCAGCAGCTCCCCGGGGGATAATAGTTCACCCCTCCACTTT.

The CDR3 spells CSASTRAFEGNQPQHF. CDR3 sequence (DNA): TGCAGTGCTAGCACCAGAGCCTTTGAGGGCAATCAGCCCCAGCATTTT. J is TRBJ1-5 and V is TRBV20-1; D gene unclear. V was shortened by 3 bases and J by 2 bases, with 17 bases between the two germline ends. The CDR3 loop spans 16 amino acids. Per germline, CDR1 DFQATT and CDR2 SNEGSKA (reference sequence).

This clonotype was observed a single time. A single base separates this from a much larger clone, so it may be a read error. This chain uses TRBV20-1 with TRBJ1-5; the match to TRBD1 covers 8 bases. CDR3 size: 14 residues. Trimming cost V 6 bases and J 7 bases; bases outside gene matches: 11. CDR1 DFQATT and CDR2 SNEGSKA come from the germline V gene (reference sequence). The CDR3 spells CSASRTGNKQPQHF. In DNA form, the CDR3 reads TGCAGTGCCTCCCGGACAGGGAACAAGCAGCCCCAGCATTTT.

V gene TRBV18 combines with J gene TRBJ2-1; D is uncertain. Germline V CDR1 and CDR2: KGHSH, LQKENI. Trimming removed 8 bases at V and 7 bases at J, with 6 bases between. The CDR3 covers 10 residues. DNA of the CDR3: TGTGCCAGCCCTCTAAATGAGCAGTTCTTC. Encoded protein: CASPLNEQFF.

This clonotype was seen a few times. This chain uses TRBV5-1 with TRBJ1-1, with D possibly TRBD1 on 5 matching bases. The CDR3 length is 14 residues. V shed 4 bases and J shed 1 base, with 11 bases lying between them. Germline V gene sequence: CDR1 SGHRS, CDR2 YFSETQ. The CDR3 sequence: CASSNLQGNTEAFF. The DNA of the CDR3 is TGCGCCAGCAGCAACCTCCAGGGGAACACTGAAGCTTTCTTT.

This clonotype was recorded a few times. V usage is TRBV20-1 and J usage is TRBJ2-1; possible D gene TRBD2, 5 bases. Trimming pared 1 base from V and 6 bases from J, leaving 10 bases between. Per the germline V gene, CDR1 is DFQATT and CDR2 is SNEGSKA (reference sequence). There are 13 residues in the CDR3. CDR3 sequence (DNA): TGCAGTGCTAGAGCAACGGACTCCAATGAGCAGTTCTTC. It codes for CSARATDSNEQFF.

This clonotype was counted between two and nine times. V gene TRBV12-5 combines with J gene TRBJ2-3; D is possibly TRBD1 or TRBD2 (5 bases each). The germline V gene has CDR1 LGHNT and CDR2 FRNRAP. Trimming took 0 bases from V and 6 from J, leaving 19 bases between them. This CDR3 has 17 amino acids. CDR3 nucleotide sequence: TGTGCTAGTGGTTTGGTACACAGGTGGGACGTCGCGGATACGCAGTATTTT. Translating it yields CASGLVHRWDVADTQYF.

In its sample, this clonotype was seen once. The rearrangement joins TRBV18 to TRBJ2-4; D call uncertain. The germline V gene encodes CDR1 KGHSH and CDR2 LQKENI. The ends were cut back, 7 bases at V and 1 base at J, with 11 bases in the middle. This CDR3 region has 14 residues. The CDR3 DNA reads as TGTGCCAGCTTCACAGTTGGGGCCAAAAACATTCAGTACTTC. Translating it yields CASFTVGAKNIQYF.

This clonotype was detected a few times. The chain recombines TRBV27 with TRBJ1-1; 7 bases are shared with TRBD1. V was clipped by 6 bases and J by 4 bases; unmatched bases: 8. Germline CDR1 is MNHEY and CDR2 is SMNVEV (reference sequence). CDR3 length: 14 residues. This CDR3 is CASSEYRGGTEAFF. Written as DNA, the CDR3 is TGTGCCAGCAGCGAATACAGGGGAGGCACTGAAGCTTTCTTT.

This clonotype was observed a handful of times. The chain carries TRBV5-1 and TRBJ2-1; the D gene is possibly TRBD1 (5 bases). CDR3 size: 14 residues. V lost 0 bases, J lost 7 bases, and 11 bases lay in between. The germline V gene has CDR1 SGHRS and CDR2 YFSETQ. CDR3 protein: CASSLAQVENEQFF. The CDR3 DNA sequence: TGCGCCAGCAGCTTGGCACAGGTGGAGAATGAGCAGTTCTTC. The full variable domain, completed using reference TRBV5-1 and TRBJ2-1, is KAGVTQTPRYLIKTRGQQVTLSCSPISGHRSVSWYQQTPGQGLQFLFEYFSETQRNKGNFPGRFSGRQFSNSRSEMNVSTLELGDSALYLCASSLAQVENEQFFGPGTRLTVL.

The rearrangement uses TRBV28 and TRBJ2-3; D gene uncertain. The germline V and J ends were trimmed by 6 bases and 1 base, with 17 bases remaining between them. This CDR3 has 16 amino acids. Germline V gene data show CDR1 as MDHEN and CDR2 as SYDVKM. The CDR3 protein is CASSPGSADRTDTQYF. Written as DNA, the CDR3 is TGTGCCAGCAGCCCTGGCTCAGCAGATCGCACAGATACGCAGTATTTT.

The chain employs TRBV20-1 and TRBJ2-3, with a tentative D call TRBD2 (5 bases). Trimming cost V 0 bases and J 4 bases, with 8 bases left between them. Germline loops: CDR1 DFQATT, CDR2 SNEGSKA (reference sequence). The CDR3 consists of 13 residues. CDR3 in amino acids: CSARDSGSDTQYF. The CDR3 DNA reads TGCAGTGCTAGAGATTCGGGATCAGATACGCAGTATTTT.

The sample holds a few counts of this clonotype. As DNA, the CDR3 is TGTGCCAGCAGTTACCCCCCAGGGGTGAGCGGCTACACCTTC. It codes for CASSYPPGVSGYTF. The chain combines TRBV6-6 with TRBJ1-2, with a weak D call TRBD1 (6 bases). With 2 bases removed from V and 8 bases from J, the gap between germline ends came to 15 bases. The CDR3 length is 14 residues. The germline CDR1 and CDR2 sequences are MNHNY and SVGAGI (reference sequence).

A word on this clonotype: A read error may account for a junction end that differs from germline. The V gene is TRBV27, the J gene TRBJ1-1; D is undetermined. Per the germline V gene, CDR1 is MNHEY and CDR2 is SMNVEV (reference sequence). CDR3 size: 13 residues. This CDR3 is CASSLQWNTEASF. The CDR3 nucleotides are TGTGCCAGCAGCCTTCAGTGGAACACTGAAGCTTCCTTT.

This clonotype was recorded a few times. V usage is TRBV27 and J usage is TRBJ2-7, with 8 bases fitting TRBD1. J was trimmed by 5 bases and V by 5 bases; bases with no gene match: 8. Germline CDR1 and CDR2: MNHEY and SMNVEV (reference sequence). The CDR3 totals 14 residues. The CDR3 spells CASSLGTGGDEQYF. DNA of the CDR3: TGTGCCAGCAGTCTCGGGACAGGAGGCGACGAGCAGTACTTC.

The rearrangement links TRBV27 to TRBJ2-1, with 9 bases identical to TRBD2. The CDR3 totals 14 residues. Trimming at V came to 0 bases and at J to 8 bases, leaving 2 bases not matched to a gene. Germline CDR1 is MNHEY and CDR2 is SMNVEV (reference sequence). CDR3 coding DNA: TGTGCCAGCAGTTTATCTTTAGCGGGAGATGAGCAGTTCTTC. Its translation: CASSLSLAGDEQFF.